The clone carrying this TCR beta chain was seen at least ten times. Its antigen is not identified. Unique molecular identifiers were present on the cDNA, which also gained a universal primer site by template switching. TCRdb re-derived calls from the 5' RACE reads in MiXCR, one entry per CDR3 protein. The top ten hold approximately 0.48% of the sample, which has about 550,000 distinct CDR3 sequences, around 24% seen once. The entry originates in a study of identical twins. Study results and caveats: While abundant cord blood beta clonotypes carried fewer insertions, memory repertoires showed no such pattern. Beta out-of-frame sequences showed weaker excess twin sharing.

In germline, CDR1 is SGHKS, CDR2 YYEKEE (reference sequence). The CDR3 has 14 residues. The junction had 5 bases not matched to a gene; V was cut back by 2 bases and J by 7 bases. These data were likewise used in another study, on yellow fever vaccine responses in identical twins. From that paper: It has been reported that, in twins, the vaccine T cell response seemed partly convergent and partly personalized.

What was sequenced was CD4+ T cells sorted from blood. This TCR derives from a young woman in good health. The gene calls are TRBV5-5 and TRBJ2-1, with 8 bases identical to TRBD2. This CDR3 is CASSLRSGGNEQFF. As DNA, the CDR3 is TGTGCCAGCAGCTTAAGGTCGGGGGGGAATGAGCAGTTCTTC.